Below, one T cell receptor (beta chain) is given with its context. The CDR3 runs to 13 residues. The germline V gene encodes CDR1 MNHNS and CDR2 SASEGT. Trimming pared 4 bases from V and 5 bases from J, leaving 11 bases between. The sample comes from a study of PD-L1 blockade in urothelial cancer. Study-wide context: Patients commenced atezolizumab in the mid-2010s, and it was given at 1,200 mg intravenously every 3 weeks.

Using immunoSEQ multiplex PCR, the repertoire was profiled, and TCRdb retains in-frame clones only, with some absent. The sample carries tens of thousands of clones, 82% recorded once. Sequenced here: PBMCs, sampled around atezolizumab (anti-PD-L1) treatment. The source of this sequence is a man aged 70 or older with urothelial cancer. The V gene is TRBV6-1, the J gene TRBJ1-1; D uncertain. The CDR3 spells CASSVEGGTEAFF. For the CDR3, the DNA is TGTGCCAGCAGTGTCGAGGGTGGGACTGAAGCTTTCTTT.